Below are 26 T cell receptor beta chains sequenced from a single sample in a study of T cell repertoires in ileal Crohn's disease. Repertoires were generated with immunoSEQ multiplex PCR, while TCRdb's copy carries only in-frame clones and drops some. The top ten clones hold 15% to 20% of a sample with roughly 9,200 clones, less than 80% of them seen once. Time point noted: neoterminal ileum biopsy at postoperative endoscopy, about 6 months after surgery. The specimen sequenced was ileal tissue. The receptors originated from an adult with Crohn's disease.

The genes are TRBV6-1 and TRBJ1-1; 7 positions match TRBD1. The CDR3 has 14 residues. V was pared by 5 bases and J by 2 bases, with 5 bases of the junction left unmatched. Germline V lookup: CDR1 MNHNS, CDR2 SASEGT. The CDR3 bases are TGTGCCAGCAGTAGACAGGGACGCAACACTGAAGCTTTCTTT. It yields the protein CASSRQGRNTEAFF.

The chain's CDR3 is CATSRETGAGANVLTF. DNA of the CDR3: TGTGCCACCAGCAGAGAAACAGGGGCTGGGGCCAACGTCCTGACTTTC. This sequence joins TRBV15 and TRBJ2-6; the match to TRBD1 covers 7 bases. The CDR3 consists of 16 residues. Trimming cost V 0 bases and J 2 bases; bases outside gene matches: 1. The germline V gene encodes CDR1 LNHNV and CDR2 YYDKDF (reference sequence). Full variable domain (remainder filled in from reference TRBV15 and TRBJ2-6): DAMVIQNPRYQVTQFGKPVTLSCSQTLNHNVMYWYQQKSSQAPKLLFHYYDKDFNNEADTPDNFQSRRPNTSFCFLDIRSPGLGDTAMYLCATSRETGAGANVLTFGAGSRLTVL.

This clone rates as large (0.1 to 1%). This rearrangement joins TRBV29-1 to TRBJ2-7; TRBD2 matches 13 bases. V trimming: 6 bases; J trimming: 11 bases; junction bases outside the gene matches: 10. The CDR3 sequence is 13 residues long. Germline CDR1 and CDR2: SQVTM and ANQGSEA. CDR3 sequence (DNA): TGCAGCGTGCCGGGACTAGCGGGGTCGGGGGAGTACTTC. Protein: CSVPGLAGSGEYF.

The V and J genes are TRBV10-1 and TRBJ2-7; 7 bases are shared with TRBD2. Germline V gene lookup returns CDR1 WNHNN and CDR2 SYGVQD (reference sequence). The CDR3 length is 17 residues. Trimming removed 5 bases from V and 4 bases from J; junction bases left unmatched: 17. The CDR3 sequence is CASSRHVIGGGPYEQYF. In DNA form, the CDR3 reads TGCGCCAGCAGTCGTCATGTCATTGGGGGAGGGCCGTACGAGCAGTACTTC.

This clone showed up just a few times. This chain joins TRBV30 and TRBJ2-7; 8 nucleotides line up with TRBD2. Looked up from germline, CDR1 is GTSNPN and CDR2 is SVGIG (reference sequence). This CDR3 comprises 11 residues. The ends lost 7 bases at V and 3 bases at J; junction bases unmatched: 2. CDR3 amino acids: CAFSGSYEQYF. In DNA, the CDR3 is TGTGCCTTCAGCGGGAGCTACGAGCAGTACTTC.

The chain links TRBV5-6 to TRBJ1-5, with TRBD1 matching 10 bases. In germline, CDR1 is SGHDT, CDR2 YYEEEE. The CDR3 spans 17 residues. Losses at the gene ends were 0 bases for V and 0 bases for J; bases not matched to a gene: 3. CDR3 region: CASSLGGTGDSNQPQHF. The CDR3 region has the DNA TGTGCCAGCAGCTTGGGCGGGACAGGGGATAGCAATCAGCCCCAGCATTTT.

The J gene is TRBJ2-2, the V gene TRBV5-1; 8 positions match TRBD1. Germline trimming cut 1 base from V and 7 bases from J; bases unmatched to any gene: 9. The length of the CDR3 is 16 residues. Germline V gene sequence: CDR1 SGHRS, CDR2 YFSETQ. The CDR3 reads CASSLSPGGADGELFF. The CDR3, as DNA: TGCGCCAGCAGCTTGAGCCCAGGGGGCGCGGACGGGGAGCTGTTTTTT.

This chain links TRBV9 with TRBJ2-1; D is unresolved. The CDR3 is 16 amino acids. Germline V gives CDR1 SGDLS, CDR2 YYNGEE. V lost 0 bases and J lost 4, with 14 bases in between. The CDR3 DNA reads TGTGCCAGCAGCGTAGCTGGGCTAACGCGATACAATGAGCAGTTCTTC. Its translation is CASSVAGLTRYNEQFF.

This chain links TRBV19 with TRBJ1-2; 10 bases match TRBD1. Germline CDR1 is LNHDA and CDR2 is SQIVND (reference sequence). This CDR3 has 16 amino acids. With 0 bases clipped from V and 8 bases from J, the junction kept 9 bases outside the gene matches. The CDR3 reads CASSIEPGQGYYGYTF. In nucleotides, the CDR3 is TGTGCCAGTAGTATAGAGCCGGGACAGGGGTATTACGGCTACACCTTC.

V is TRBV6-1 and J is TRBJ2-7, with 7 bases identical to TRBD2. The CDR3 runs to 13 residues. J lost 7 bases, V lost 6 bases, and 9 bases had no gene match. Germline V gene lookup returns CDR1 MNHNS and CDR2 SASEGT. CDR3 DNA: TGTGCCAGCAGCCTCTACGGGGAGGGAGAGCAGTACTTC. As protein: CASSLYGEGEQYF.

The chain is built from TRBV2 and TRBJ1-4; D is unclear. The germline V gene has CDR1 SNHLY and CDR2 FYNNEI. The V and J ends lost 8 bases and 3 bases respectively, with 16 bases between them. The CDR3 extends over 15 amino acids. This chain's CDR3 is CASQIGDRANEKLFF. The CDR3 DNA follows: TGTGCCAGCCAGATTGGAGATCGGGCTAATGAAAAACTGTTTTTT.

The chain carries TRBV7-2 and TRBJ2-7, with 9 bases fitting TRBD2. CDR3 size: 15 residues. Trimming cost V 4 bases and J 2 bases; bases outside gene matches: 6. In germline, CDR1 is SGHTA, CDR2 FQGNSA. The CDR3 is CASSSAGGIPYEQYF. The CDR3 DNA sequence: TGTGCCAGCAGCTCAGCGGGGGGAATTCCCTACGAGCAGTACTTC.

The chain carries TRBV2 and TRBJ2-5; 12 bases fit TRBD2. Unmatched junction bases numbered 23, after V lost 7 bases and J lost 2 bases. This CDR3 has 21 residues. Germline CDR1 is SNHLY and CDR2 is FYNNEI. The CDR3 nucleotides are TGTGCCAGCATGATAATATTGGGGACTAGCGGGCCCAGGGGACCTCAAGAGACCCAGTACTTC. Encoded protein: CASMIILGTSGPRGPQETQYF.

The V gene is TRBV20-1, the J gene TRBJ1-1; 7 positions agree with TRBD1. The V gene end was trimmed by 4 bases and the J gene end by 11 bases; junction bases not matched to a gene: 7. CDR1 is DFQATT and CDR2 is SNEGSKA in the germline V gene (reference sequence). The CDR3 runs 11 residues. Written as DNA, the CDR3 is TGCAGTGCTATGCAAGACAGGGCGGCTTTCTTT. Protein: CSAMQDRAAFF.

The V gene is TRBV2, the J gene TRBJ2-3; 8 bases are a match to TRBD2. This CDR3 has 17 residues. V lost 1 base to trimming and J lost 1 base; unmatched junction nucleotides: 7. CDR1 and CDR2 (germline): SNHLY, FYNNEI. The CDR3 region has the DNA TGTGCCAGCAGTGAAGAGGGTAGCGGGGTGCGCACAGATACGCAGTATTTT. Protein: CASSEEGSGVRTDTQYF.

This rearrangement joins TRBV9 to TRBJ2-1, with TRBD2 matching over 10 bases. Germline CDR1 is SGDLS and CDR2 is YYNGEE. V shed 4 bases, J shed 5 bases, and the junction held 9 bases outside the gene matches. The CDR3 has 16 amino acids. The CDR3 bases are TGTGCCAGCAGCCCCCGGACTAGCGGATCAGACAATGAGCAGTTCTTC. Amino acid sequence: CASSPRTSGSDNEQFF.

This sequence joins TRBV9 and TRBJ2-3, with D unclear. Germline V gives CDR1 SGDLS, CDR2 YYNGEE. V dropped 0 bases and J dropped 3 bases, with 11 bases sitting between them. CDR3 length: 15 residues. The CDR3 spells CASSVAGQATDTQYF. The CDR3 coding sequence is TGTGCCAGCAGCGTAGCTGGGCAGGCGACAGATACGCAGTATTTT.

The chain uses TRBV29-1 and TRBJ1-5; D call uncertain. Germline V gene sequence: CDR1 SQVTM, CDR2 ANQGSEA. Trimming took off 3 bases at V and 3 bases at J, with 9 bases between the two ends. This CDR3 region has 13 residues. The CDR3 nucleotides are TGCAGCGTTGATTCCGGGGTCAATCAGCCCCAGCATTTT. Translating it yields CSVDSGVNQPQHF.

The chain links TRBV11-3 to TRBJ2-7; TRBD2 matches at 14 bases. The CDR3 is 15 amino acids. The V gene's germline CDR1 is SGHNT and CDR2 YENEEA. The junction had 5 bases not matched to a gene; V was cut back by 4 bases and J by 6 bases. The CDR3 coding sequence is TGTGCCAGCAGCTCGGGGACTAGCGGGAGCCTCGAGCAGTACTTC. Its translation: CASSSGTSGSLEQYF.

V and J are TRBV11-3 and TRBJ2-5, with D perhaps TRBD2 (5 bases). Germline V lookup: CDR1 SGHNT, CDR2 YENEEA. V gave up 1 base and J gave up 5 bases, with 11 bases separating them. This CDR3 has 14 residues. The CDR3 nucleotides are TGTGCCAGCAGCTTAGGTCGAGGGTCTGAGACCCAGTACTTC. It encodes CASSLGRGSETQYF.

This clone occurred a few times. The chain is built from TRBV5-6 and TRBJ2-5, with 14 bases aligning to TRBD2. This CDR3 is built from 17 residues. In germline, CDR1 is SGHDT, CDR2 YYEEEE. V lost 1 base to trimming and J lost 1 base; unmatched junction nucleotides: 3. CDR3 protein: CASSLSTSGRVQETQYF. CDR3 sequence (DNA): TGTGCCAGCAGCTTGTCGACTAGCGGGAGGGTCCAAGAGACCCAGTACTTC.

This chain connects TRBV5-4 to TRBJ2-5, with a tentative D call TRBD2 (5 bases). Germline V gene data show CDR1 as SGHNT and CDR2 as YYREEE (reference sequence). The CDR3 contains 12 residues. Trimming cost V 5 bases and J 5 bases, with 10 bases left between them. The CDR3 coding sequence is TGTGCCAGCAGTTTACCGGGGGAGACCCAGTACTTC. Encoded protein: CASSLPGETQYF.

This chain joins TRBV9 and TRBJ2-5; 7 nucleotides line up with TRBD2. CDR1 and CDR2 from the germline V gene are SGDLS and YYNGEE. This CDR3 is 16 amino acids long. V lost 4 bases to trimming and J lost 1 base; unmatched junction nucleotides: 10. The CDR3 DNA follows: TGTGCCAGCAGCCCTACTAGCGTAGCCCCCCAAGAGACCCAGTACTTC. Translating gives CASSPTSVAPQETQYF.

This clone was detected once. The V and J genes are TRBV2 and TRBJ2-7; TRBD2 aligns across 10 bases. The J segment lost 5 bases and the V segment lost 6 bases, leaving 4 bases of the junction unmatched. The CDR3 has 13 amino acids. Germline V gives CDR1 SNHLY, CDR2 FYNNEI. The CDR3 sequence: CASRLAGNNEQYF. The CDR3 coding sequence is TGTGCCAGCAGACTAGCGGGAAATAACGAGCAGTACTTC. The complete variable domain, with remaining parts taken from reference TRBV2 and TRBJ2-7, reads EPEVTQTPSHQVTQMGQEVILRCVPISNHLYFYWYRQILGQKVEFLVSFYNNEISEKSEIFDDQFSVERPDGSNFTLKIRSTKLEDSAMYFCASRLAGNNEQYFGPGTRLTVT.

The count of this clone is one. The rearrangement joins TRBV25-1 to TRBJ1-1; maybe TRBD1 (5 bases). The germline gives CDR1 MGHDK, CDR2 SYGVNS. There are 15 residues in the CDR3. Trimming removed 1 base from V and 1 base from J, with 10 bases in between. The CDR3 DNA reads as TGTGCCAGCAGTGAATTTAGGGGCCCGAACACTGAAGCTTTCTTT. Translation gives CASSEFRGPNTEAFF.

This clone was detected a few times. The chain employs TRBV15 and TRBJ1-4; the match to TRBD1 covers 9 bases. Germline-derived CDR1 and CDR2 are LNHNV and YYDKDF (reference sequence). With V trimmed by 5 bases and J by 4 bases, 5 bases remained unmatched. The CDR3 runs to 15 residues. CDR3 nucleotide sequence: TGTGCCACCAGCGGGACAGGGTCGGGTAATGAAAAACTGTTTTTT. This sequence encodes CATSGTGSGNEKLFF.